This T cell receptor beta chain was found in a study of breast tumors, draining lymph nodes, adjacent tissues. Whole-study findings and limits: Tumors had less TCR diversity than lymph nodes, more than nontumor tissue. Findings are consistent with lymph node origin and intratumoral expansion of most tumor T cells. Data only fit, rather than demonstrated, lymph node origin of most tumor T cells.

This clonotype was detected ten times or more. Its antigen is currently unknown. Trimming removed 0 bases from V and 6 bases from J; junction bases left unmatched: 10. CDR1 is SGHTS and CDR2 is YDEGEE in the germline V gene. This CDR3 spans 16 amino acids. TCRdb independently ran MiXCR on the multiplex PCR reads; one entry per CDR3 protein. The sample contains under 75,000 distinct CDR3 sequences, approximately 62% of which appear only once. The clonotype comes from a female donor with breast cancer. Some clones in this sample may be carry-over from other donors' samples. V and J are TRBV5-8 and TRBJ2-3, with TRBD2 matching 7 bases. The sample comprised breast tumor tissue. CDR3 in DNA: TGTGCCAGCAGCTTGGATATCCAGGGAGGGGCTGATACGCAGTATTTT. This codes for CASSLDIQGGADTQYF.